This passage covers 17 T cell receptor beta chains from one sample sequenced in a study of blood T cell repertoires in COVID-19. TCRdb's copy holds only in-frame clones and misses some; the assay was immunoSEQ multiplex PCR. The data show 150,000 to 200,000 clones, 80% to 90% seen once. Specimen: peripheral blood. These receptors were collected from a human donor with active or convalescent COVID-19. The donor label of this sample is uncertain.

This sequence joins TRBV5-6 and TRBJ1-4; 10 nucleotides align to TRBD1. From germline, CDR1 is SGHDT and CDR2 YYEEEE. Trimming at V came to 1 base and at J to 8 bases, leaving 11 bases not matched to a gene. The CDR3 is made up of 17 amino acids. The CDR3 nucleotides read TGTGCCAGCAGCTTGTTCGAGACAGGGGGCGCAGGGGAAAAACTGTTTTTT. Translating it yields CASSLFETGGAGEKLFF.

The V call is TRBV12-2, the J call TRBJ2-3; the tabulated D call, TRBD1, remains unverified against the DNA. TRBV12-2 constitutes a pseudogene. This CDR3 has 14 amino acids. As DNA, the CDR3 is TGTGCAAGTCGCTTGTTCAGGTACACAGATACGCAGTATTTT. It yields the protein CASRLFRYTDTQYF.

The chain joins TRBV28 to TRBJ2-3, with D perhaps TRBD2 (7 bases). The V gene's germline CDR1 is MDHEN and CDR2 SYDVKM. The germline V and J ends were trimmed by 6 bases and 3 bases, with 16 bases remaining between them. This CDR3 region has 15 residues. The CDR3 reads CASRGGAGYTDTQYF. The CDR3 DNA sequence: TGTGCCAGCAGAGGGGGGGCAGGGTATACAGATACGCAGTATTTT.

The chain has TRBV5-1 and TRBJ2-7, with TRBD2 matching over 10 bases. Germline V gene lookup returns CDR1 SGHRS and CDR2 YFSETQ. The CDR3 has 15 residues. V was clipped by 5 bases and J by 1 base; unmatched bases: 6. CDR3 nucleotide sequence: TGCGCCAGCAGTTCAAGCGGGAGGGGATCCTACGAGCAGTACTTC. The encoded protein is CASSSSGRGSYEQYF.

This clone is a singleton in its sample. The chain uses TRBV12-3 or TRBV12-4 and TRBJ2-7; no clear D. Trimming shortened V by 2 bases and J by 6 bases, and 8 bases separated the two germline ends. The CDR3 is made up of 12 amino acids. CDR3 sequence (DNA): TGTGCCAGCAGTTTACCTGGGCCCGAGCAGTACTTC. Its translation: CASSLPGPEQYF.

The V gene is TRBV11-3, the J gene TRBJ2-1; D is possibly TRBD2 (5 bases). V lost 5 bases and J lost 9, with 11 bases in between. The CDR3 consists of 12 residues. Germline CDR1 reads SGHNT; CDR2 reads YENEEA. The CDR3 protein is CASSPEDGEQFF. CDR3 in DNA: TGTGCCAGCAGCCCGGAGGACGGTGAGCAGTTCTTC.

The chain joins TRBV24-1 to TRBJ2-3; 10 nucleotides line up with TRBD1. In germline, CDR1 is KGHDR, CDR2 SFDVKD. With 2 bases clipped from V and 5 bases from J, the junction kept 3 bases outside the gene matches. This CDR3 region has 15 residues. CDR3 in amino acids: CATSDWGQGIDTQYF. CDR3 nucleotides: TGTGCCACCAGTGATTGGGGACAGGGGATAGATACGCAGTATTTT.

The J gene is TRBJ2-2, the V gene TRBV7-6; the D gene is possibly TRBD2 (6 bases). CDR3 length: 14 amino acids. Per germline, CDR1 SGHVS and CDR2 FNYEAQ. The V gene lost 1 base and the J gene lost 5 bases, with 8 bases spanning the gap. The CDR3 protein is CASSLVGRTGELFF. CDR3 nucleotide sequence: TGTGCCAGCAGCTTAGTGGGGAGGACCGGGGAGCTGTTTTTT.

This sequence joins TRBV7-6 and TRBJ2-7, with 12 nucleotides matching TRBD2. V lost 5 bases, J lost 3 bases, and 5 bases stayed unmatched. The CDR3 is made up of 15 amino acids. Germline V gene sequence: CDR1 SGHVS, CDR2 FNYEAQ. DNA for the CDR3: TGTGCCAGCAGCGCTGGACTAGCGGGGTACTACGAGCAGTACTTC. This translates into CASSAGLAGYYEQYF.

The chain uses TRBV21-1 and TRBJ2-7; TRBD1 is the table's D call, not checked against the DNA. TRBV21-1 represents a pseudogene. This CDR3 has 16 amino acids. The CDR3 protein is CASSNQRQGFPYEQYF. The CDR3 bases are TGTGCCAGCAGCAACCAAAGACAGGGGTTTCCCTACGAGCAGTACTTC.

This chain links TRBV28 with TRBJ2-1; the match to TRBD2 covers 7 bases. With 1 base clipped from V and 0 bases from J, the junction kept 3 bases outside the gene matches. This CDR3 region has 16 residues. CDR1 is MDHEN, CDR2 SYDVKM, per germline. The CDR3 coding sequence is TGTGCCAGCAGTTTATTTGGGGGGGGCTCCTACAATGAGCAGTTCTTC. It specifies CASSLFGGGSYNEQFF.

This chain connects TRBV18 to TRBJ2-2; D is unclear. The CDR3 has 12 residues. V lost 3 bases and J 6 bases, leaving 5 bases between the germline ends. From germline, CDR1 is KGHSH and CDR2 LQKENI. CDR3 DNA: TGTGCCAGCTCACCGAGCCCCGGGGAGCTGTTTTTT. It yields the protein CASSPSPGELFF.

The J gene is TRBJ2-7, the V gene TRBV18; weak D call: TRBD2 (5 bases). Trimming cost V 3 bases and J 7 bases, with 13 bases left between them. The CDR3 loop spans 13 amino acids. Germline CDR1 is KGHSH and CDR2 is LQKENI. The CDR3 region has the DNA TGTGCCAGCTCACCCCCCAGGCCGGGGGAGCAGTACTTC. This encodes CASSPPRPGEQYF.

The gene calls are TRBV27 and TRBJ2-7, with D maybe TRBD1 (6 bases). V lost 4 bases to trimming and J lost 3 bases, with 10 bases between them. This CDR3 contains 13 residues. Looked up from germline, CDR1 is MNHEY and CDR2 is SMNVEV (reference sequence). This CDR3 reads CASSWQGHYEQYF. In DNA, the CDR3 is TGTGCCAGCAGTTGGCAGGGACACTACGAGCAGTACTTC.

The genes are TRBV18 and TRBJ2-1; 11 nucleotides agree with TRBD2. The CDR3 has 15 amino acids. CDR1 is KGHSH, CDR2 LQKENI, per germline. After removal of 5 bases from V and 9 bases from J, the junction contained 9 bases not matched to a gene. In nucleotides, the CDR3 is TGTGCCAGCTCAGCCTCTAGCGGGGGGCGTGGTGAGCAGTTCTTC. Translating it yields CASSASSGGRGEQFF.

The chain has TRBV19 and TRBJ1-2, with a weak D call TRBD1 (5 bases). The germline V gene encodes CDR1 LNHDA and CDR2 SQIVND (reference sequence). Trimming took off 5 bases at V and 1 base at J, with 26 bases between the two ends. The CDR3 loop spans 19 amino acids. CDR3 nucleotides: TGTGCCAGTAGTCACCTCCAATCGCCCCTTCAGGGACTTAACTATGGCTACACCTTC. This gives the protein CASSHLQSPLQGLNYGYTF.

This CDR3 reads CSAVPDRPYEQYF. For the CDR3, the DNA is TGCAGCGCGGTACCGGACAGGCCCTACGAGCAGTACTTC. The rearrangement uses TRBV29-1 and TRBJ2-7; 7 bases align to TRBD1. Trimming took 7 bases from V and 2 from J; bases not matched to a gene: 8. The germline V gene has CDR1 SQVTM and CDR2 ANQGSEA. The CDR3 is 13 residues long.